The 28 T cell receptor beta chains below come from one sample, sequenced in a study of T cell responses to AZD1222 COVID-19 vaccine. Sequenced by immunoSEQ multiplex PCR; TCRdb stores in-frame clones only, minus some. This sample has 110,000 to 150,000 clones, with roughly nine tenths found just once. This specimen was peripheral blood, taken on day 0 of AZD1222 vaccination. The receptor set was obtained from an adult in good health.

This rearrangement joins TRBV27 to TRBJ2-1, with 11 bases fitting TRBD1. V was pared by 5 bases and J by 8 bases, with 8 bases of the junction left unmatched. CDR1 and CDR2 (germline): MNHEY, SMNVEV (reference sequence). The CDR3 spans 15 residues. The CDR3 sequence is CASSLSGQGAYEQFF. The CDR3 region has the DNA TGTGCCAGCAGTCTCTCCGGACAGGGGGCCTATGAGCAGTTCTTC.

This chain joins TRBV25-1 and TRBJ2-2, with 13 bases fitting TRBD2. V gave up 4 bases and J gave up 7 bases; unmatched junction bases: 9. Germline CDR1 reads MGHDK; CDR2 reads SYGVNS. CDR3 length: 17 amino acids. DNA of the CDR3: TGTGCCAGCAGTGGATTGGGACTAGCGGGAACAGGCGGGGAGCTGTTTTTT. Translation: CASSGLGLAGTGGELFF.

This clone was recorded only once. This chain links TRBV5-6 with TRBJ1-2, with no clear D. The V gene lost 0 bases and the J gene lost 14 bases, with 14 bases spanning the gap. The germline CDR1 and CDR2 sequences are SGHDT and YYEEEE. This CDR3 has 12 residues. This CDR3 reads CASSLEGNQETF. The CDR3 DNA sequence: TGTGCCAGCAGCTTGGAGGGCAACCAAGAGACCTTC. The full variable domain, with the rest looked up from reference TRBV5-6 and TRBJ1-2, is DAGVTQSPTHLIKTRGQQVTLRCSPKSGHDTVSWYQQALGQGPQFIFQYYEEEERQRGNFPDRFSGHQFPNYSSELNVNALLLGDSALYLCASSLEGNQETFGSGTRLTVV.

The genes are TRBV27 and TRBJ1-5, with 7 bases lining up with TRBD1. From germline, CDR1 is MNHEY and CDR2 SMNVEV (reference sequence). The CDR3 consists of 18 residues. The V gene end was trimmed by 4 bases and the J gene end by 5 bases; junction bases not matched to a gene: 17. CDR3 residues: CASSYIAAGGVSYQPQHF. The CDR3 DNA follows: TGTGCCAGCAGTTACATTGCAGCAGGGGGAGTATCTTATCAGCCCCAGCATTTT.

This rearrangement joins TRBV5-6 to TRBJ2-1, with D hard to call. From germline, CDR1 is SGHDT and CDR2 YYEEEE. V was shortened by 1 base and J by 3 bases, with 5 bases between the two germline ends. This CDR3 contains 13 residues. CDR3 region: CASSLTGYNEQFF. The CDR3 nucleotides read TGTGCCAGCAGCTTGACGGGCTACAATGAGCAGTTCTTC.

The chain combines TRBV3-1 (or the pseudogene TRBV3-2) with TRBJ2-4; TRBD2 matches 8 bases. The trim removed 0 bases at V and 10 bases at J, leaving 8 bases unmatched. CDR3 size: 15 residues. From germline, CDR1 is LGHDT and CDR2 YNNKEL (reference sequence). The CDR3 bases are TGTGCCAGCAGCCAAGATCTAGGGACTAGGTTGATTCAGTACTTC. As protein: CASSQDLGTRLIQYF.

This chain uses TRBV7-8 with TRBJ2-7, with D perhaps TRBD2 (7 bases). V lost 5 bases and J 0 bases, leaving 26 bases between the germline ends. The CDR3 covers 19 residues. Germline V gene data show CDR1 as SGHVS and CDR2 as FQNEAQ. CDR3 DNA sequence: TGTGCCAGCAGCCCAAGGGAGGGGGGAGGCCGATGGAGCTCCTACGAGCAGTACTTC. Its translation is CASSPREGGGRWSSYEQYF.

The genes are TRBV30 and TRBJ1-1; the match to TRBD1 covers 8 bases. The CDR3 loop spans 14 amino acids. The ends lost 2 bases at V and 1 base at J; junction bases unmatched: 3. Germline values: CDR1 GTSNPN, CDR2 SVGIG (reference sequence). CDR3 in DNA: TGTGCCTGGAGTAAGGGACAGGAGAACACTGAAGCTTTCTTT. Protein: CAWSKGQENTEAFF.

The rearrangement links TRBV7-2 to TRBJ1-6, with a tentative D call TRBD1 (6 bases). The V gene lost 1 base and the J gene lost 8 bases, with 12 bases spanning the gap. This CDR3 is built from 15 residues. Germline V lookup: CDR1 SGHTA, CDR2 FQGNSA. The CDR3, as DNA: TGTGCCAGCAGCTTAGGGGTGGGGGCCCATTCACCCCTCCACTTT. This translates into CASSLGVGAHSPLHF.

The chain employs TRBV28 and TRBJ2-6; 7 nucleotides agree with TRBD1. The CDR3 contains 15 residues. V gave up 6 bases and J gave up 3 bases; unmatched junction bases: 5. CDR1 and CDR2 from the germline V gene are MDHEN and SYDVKM. CDR3 bases: TGTGCCAGCAGCACTCAGGGGGATGGGGCCAACGTCCTGACTTTC. Translation: CASSTQGDGANVLTF.

This chain uses TRBV2 with TRBJ1-5; D uncertain. The germline CDR1 and CDR2 sequences are SNHLY and FYNNEI. This CDR3 contains 15 residues. The germline V and J ends were trimmed by 6 bases and 5 bases, with 17 bases remaining between them. Here the CDR3 reads CASSETRSGHQPQHF. CDR3 nucleotides: TGTGCCAGCAGCGAAACTAGGTCGGGTCATCAGCCCCAGCATTTT. Variable domain in full (rest from reference TRBV2 and TRBJ1-5): EPEVTQTPSHQVTQMGQEVILRCVPISNHLYFYWYRQILGQKVEFLVSFYNNEISEKSEIFDDQFSVERPDGSNFTLKIRSTKLEDSAMYFCASSETRSGHQPQHFGDGTRLSIL.

The J gene is TRBJ1-1, the V gene TRBV11-2; 8 bases line up with TRBD1. The length of the CDR3 is 14 residues. The germline V gene has CDR1 SGHAT and CDR2 FQNNGV. The ends lost 6 bases at V and 8 bases at J; junction bases unmatched: 11. The CDR3 is CASSRSGGALEAFF. DNA of the CDR3: TGTGCCAGCAGTAGATCAGGGGGCGCGTTAGAAGCTTTCTTT.

V gene TRBV3-1 (or the pseudogene TRBV3-2) combines with J gene TRBJ2-3; the match to TRBD2 covers 12 bases. Per germline, CDR1 LGHDT and CDR2 YNNKEL (reference sequence). V lost 6 bases, J lost 2 bases, and 3 bases stayed unmatched. The CDR3 runs to 15 residues. CDR3 in amino acids: CASSLAGGPTDTQYF. The CDR3 nucleotides are TGTGCCAGCAGTCTAGCGGGAGGGCCCACAGATACGCAGTATTTT.

This chain uses TRBV18 with TRBJ2-2; 14 nucleotides match TRBD2. Germline-derived CDR1 and CDR2 are KGHSH and LQKENI. Trimming at V came to 3 bases and at J to 5 bases, leaving 8 bases not matched to a gene. This CDR3 is built from 18 residues. CDR3 region: CASSPAGLAGAGTGELFF. The CDR3 DNA follows: TGTGCCAGCTCACCTGCGGGACTAGCGGGAGCAGGGACCGGGGAGCTGTTTTTT. The whole variable domain, filled in from reference TRBV18 and TRBJ2-2, reads NAGVMQNPRHLVRRRGQEARLRCSPMKGHSHVYWYRQLPEEGLKFMVYLQKENIIDESGMPKERFSAEFPKEGPSILRIQQVVRGDSAAYFCASSPAGLAGAGTGELFFGEGSRLTVL.

The CDR3 protein is CASGQQGYSNQPQHF. In DNA, the CDR3 is TGTGCCAGCGGTCAACAGGGATATAGCAATCAGCCCCAGCATTTT. The J gene is TRBJ1-5, the V gene TRBV27; possibly TRBD1 for D (6 bases). Germline V gives CDR1 MNHEY, CDR2 SMNVEV (reference sequence). Trimming took off 8 bases at V and 0 bases at J, with 14 bases between the two ends. The CDR3 has 15 amino acids.

The V call is TRBV28, the J call TRBJ2-7, with 10 bases lining up with TRBD2. Germline CDR1 MDHEN, CDR2 SYDVKM. The CDR3 is 14 residues long. The trim removed 6 bases at V and 3 bases at J, leaving 5 bases unmatched. In nucleotides, the CDR3 is TGTGCCAGCAGCCCAACTAGCGGGAACTACGAGCAGTACTTC. This gives the protein CASSPTSGNYEQYF.

The rearrangement uses TRBV19 and TRBJ1-1, with 9 bases aligning to TRBD1. The CDR3 spans 15 residues. Germline V gene data show CDR1 as LNHDA and CDR2 as SQIVND (reference sequence). Germline trimming cut 5 bases from V and 5 bases from J; bases unmatched to any gene: 9. CDR3 DNA sequence: TGTGCCAGTAGTGCCTGGACAGGGGATGGGACTGAAGCTTTCTTT. Its translation is CASSAWTGDGTEAFF.

The chain links TRBV10-3 to TRBJ2-3; 9 positions match TRBD1. CDR1 and CDR2 (germline): ENHRY, SYGVKD. Trimming removed 4 bases from V and 3 bases from J; junction bases left unmatched: 5. The CDR3 loop spans 15 amino acids. CDR3 nucleotides: TGTGCCATCAGTGGGGACAGGGTCCGGACAGATACGCAGTATTTT. Protein product: CAISGDRVRTDTQYF.

This chain's CDR3 is CASSEWFGGYNEQFF. The CDR3 DNA reads TGCGCCAGCAGTGAATGGTTTGGCGGCTACAATGAGCAGTTCTTC. The gene calls are TRBV10-2 and TRBJ2-1, with D unresolved. V gave up 3 bases and J gave up 3 bases, with 12 bases separating them. The CDR3 is 15 residues long. Germline CDR1 reads WSHSY; CDR2 reads SAAADI.

The chain has TRBV6-5 and TRBJ1-2; D not resolved. This CDR3 is 14 amino acids long. Trimming left V 2 bases short and J 4 bases short, with 11 bases between. Per the germline V gene, CDR1 is MNHEY and CDR2 is SVGAGI. The CDR3 sequence: CASSYRGMGYGYTF. The DNA for the CDR3 is TGTGCCAGCAGTTACCGTGGAATGGGCTATGGCTACACCTTC.

The CDR3 loop reads CASSFRDSKVDEQYF. In DNA form, the CDR3 reads TGTGCCAGCAGCTTTCGGGACTCTAAGGTGGACGAGCAGTACTTC. The chain employs TRBV5-6 and TRBJ2-7, with a possible D match to TRBD2 (6 bases). V shed 2 bases and J shed 5 bases, with 17 bases lying between them. The CDR3 has 15 residues. CDR1 and CDR2 (germline): SGHDT, YYEEEE.

The genes are TRBV5-1 and TRBJ2-6; D is undetermined. The CDR3 is 13 residues long. The V gene lost 4 bases and the J gene lost 2 bases, with 4 bases spanning the gap. Germline CDR1 is SGHRS and CDR2 is YFSETQ. This CDR3 is CASSGTGANVLTF. The CDR3 DNA reads TGCGCCAGCAGCGGTACTGGGGCCAACGTCCTGACTTTC.

V gene TRBV5-8 combines with J gene TRBJ1-5; TRBD1 agrees at 7 bases. In germline, CDR1 is SGHTS, CDR2 YDEGEE. The CDR3 spans 14 residues. Trimming at V came to 9 bases and at J to 5 bases, leaving 11 bases not matched to a gene. CDR3 DNA sequence: TGTGCCACCGGCCCGTACAGGGGCGATCAGCCCCAGCATTTT. Amino acid sequence: CATGPYRGDQPQHF.

This clone was seen just once. This chain connects TRBV28 to TRBJ1-6, with 7 bases fitting TRBD1. This CDR3 is built from 15 residues. CDR1 is MDHEN and CDR2 is SYDVKM in the germline V gene. Trimming cost V 6 bases and J 8 bases; bases outside gene matches: 10. CDR3 DNA: TGTGCCAGCAGCCTTACGACAGGGCGGGATTCACCCCTCCACTTT. It is translated as CASSLTTGRDSPLHF.

J is TRBJ2-5 and V is TRBV9, with D perhaps matching TRBD1 (5 bases). The CDR3 is made up of 14 amino acids. CDR1 is SGDLS and CDR2 is YYNGEE in the germline V gene. V dropped 1 base and J dropped 5 bases, with 12 bases sitting between them. CDR3 protein: CASSVQGALETQYF. DNA for the CDR3: TGTGCCAGCAGCGTACAAGGGGCCTTGGAGACCCAGTACTTC.

V gene TRBV4-2 combines with J gene TRBJ2-5; no definite D call. The V gene's germline CDR1 is LGHNA and CDR2 YNFKEQ. The CDR3 length is 13 residues. The V and J ends lost 0 bases and 5 bases respectively, with 7 bases between them. The CDR3, as DNA: TGTGCCAGCAGCCAAGACCCGGCGGAGACCCAGTACTTC. As protein: CASSQDPAETQYF.

The chain recombines TRBV27 with TRBJ2-7; 7 bases map to TRBD2. The J segment lost 3 bases and the V segment lost 3 bases, leaving 11 bases of the junction unmatched. The CDR3 length is 16 residues. In germline, CDR1 is MNHEY, CDR2 SMNVEV (reference sequence). In DNA form, the CDR3 reads TGTGCCAGCAGTTTCGCCGCGGGGGAGGTCCTCTACGAGCAGTACTTC. Its translation: CASSFAAGEVLYEQYF.

This chain links TRBV4-1 with TRBJ2-2, with no clear D. V was shortened by 6 bases and J by 6 bases, with 11 bases between the two germline ends. Germline CDR1 MGHRA, CDR2 YSYEKL. The CDR3 contains 13 residues. CDR3 amino acids: CASSLLSSGELFF. DNA for the CDR3: TGCGCCAGCAGTCTCCTTTCGTCCGGGGAGCTGTTTTTT.